The source of this T cell receptor beta chain is a study of cytomegalovirus exposure and HLA in healthy donors. General observations from the study: The later analysis indicated that the majority of CMV-associated TCR beta chains appeared HLA-restricted.

This CDR3 comprises 13 residues. The germline CDR1 and CDR2 sequences are MGHRA and YSYEKL. The donors were healthy bone marrow donors. Concerning this clone itself: Its antigen is still unknown. At one of its ends the junction is not consistent with the germline gene, which may arise from a read error.

The PCR made use of 60 Vbeta and 13 Jbeta primers. Measured with immunoSEQ multiplex PCR; TCRdb has only the in-frame clones, and not every one. The table shows 150,000 to 200,000 clones, with roughly 80% occurring only once. Sequencing input: PBMCs. The chain combines TRBV4-1 with TRBJ1-1; D gene ambiguous. The receptor's source is a girl aged 10 to 17 in good health and CMV-seropositive. The CDR3 region is CAGSLAGPTEAFF. CDR3 sequence (DNA): TGCGCCGGCAGCCTCGCAGGTCCCACTGAAGCTTTCTTT.